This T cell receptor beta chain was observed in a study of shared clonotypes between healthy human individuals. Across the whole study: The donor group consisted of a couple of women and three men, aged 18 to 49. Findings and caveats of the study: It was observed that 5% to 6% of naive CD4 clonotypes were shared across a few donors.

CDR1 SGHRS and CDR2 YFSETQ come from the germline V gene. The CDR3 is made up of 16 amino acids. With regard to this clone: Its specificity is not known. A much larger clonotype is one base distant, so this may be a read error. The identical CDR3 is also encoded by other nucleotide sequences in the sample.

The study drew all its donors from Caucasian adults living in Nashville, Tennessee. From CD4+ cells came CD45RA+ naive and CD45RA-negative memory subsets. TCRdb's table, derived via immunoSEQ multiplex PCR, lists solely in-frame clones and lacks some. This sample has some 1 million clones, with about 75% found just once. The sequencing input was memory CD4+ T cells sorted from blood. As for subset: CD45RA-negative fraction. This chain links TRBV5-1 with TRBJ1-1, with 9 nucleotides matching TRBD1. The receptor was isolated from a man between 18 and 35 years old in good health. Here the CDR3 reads CASSPGTGNKDTEAFF. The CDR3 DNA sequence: TGCGCCAGCAGCCCCGGGACAGGGAATAAGGACACTGAGGCTTTCTTT.